This passage covers 19 T cell receptor beta chains from one sample sequenced in a study of technical replicates of blood from several donors (TCRdb year 2017). Library generation was performed with the immunoSEQ multiplex PCR assay. Drawn from immuneACCESS, this table holds only the in-frame rearrangements with V and J called that TCRdb kept. Clones are partly lost; checked studies trace under half to an unresolved V gene and leave the rest unexplained. The sample records some 11,000 clones, approximately 94% of which are singletons. 6.5% to 8.5% of the sample goes to the ten largest clones. Input material: PBMCs. The receptor source for this set is a human donor in good health.

This clone has only one observation. The chain carries TRBV7-9 and TRBJ2-1; 8 bases align to TRBD2. Germline CDR1 SEHNR, CDR2 FQNEAQ (reference sequence). V gave up 2 bases and J gave up 6 bases; unmatched junction bases: 6. The CDR3 has 15 amino acids. This CDR3 reads CASSLLAGGLNEQFF. The CDR3 region has the DNA TGTGCCAGCAGCTTACTGGCGGGGGGCCTCAATGAGCAGTTCTTC.

This clone has just a few counts. DNA of the CDR3: TGCGCCAGCAGCTTAGACAGGGTGGGAGAAAAACTGTTTTTT. Translation gives CASSLDRVGEKLFF. The rearrangement uses TRBV5-1 and TRBJ1-4; 7 bases fit TRBD1. The CDR3 consists of 14 residues. Germline V lookup: CDR1 SGHRS, CDR2 YFSETQ. J was trimmed by 8 bases and V by 2 bases; bases with no gene match: 6.

CDR3 bases: TGTGCCAGCAGTTACGAGGGCGGGAGAAGATTGGGTGAGCAGTTCTTC. Amino acids: CASSYEGGRRLGEQFF. V and J are TRBV6-6 and TRBJ2-1; 7 bases map to TRBD2. Trimming at V came to 2 bases and at J to 9 bases, leaving 13 bases not matched to a gene. The CDR3 runs 16 residues. Germline lookup yields CDR1 MNHNY and CDR2 SVGAGI (reference sequence).

This rearrangement joins TRBV7-8 to TRBJ1-1, with 8 bases that match TRBD1. The CDR3 length is 15 residues. The V segment lost 1 base and the J segment 3 bases; nucleotides outside the gene matches: 4. Germline values: CDR1 SGHVS, CDR2 FQNEAQ. Here the CDR3 reads CASSLDRGGDTEAFF. CDR3 DNA sequence: TGTGCCAGCAGCTTAGACAGGGGGGGAGACACTGAAGCTTTCTTT. Looking up the rest from reference TRBV7-8 and TRBJ1-1 gives the full variable domain: GAGVSQSPRYKVAKRGQDVALRCDPISGHVSLFWYQQALGQGPEFLTYFQNEAQLDKSGLPSDRFFAERPEGSVSTLKIQRTQQEDSAVYLCASSLDRGGDTEAFFGQGTRLTVV.

This chain joins TRBV5-8 and TRBJ2-5; D gene ambiguous. CDR1 SGHTS and CDR2 YDEGEE come from the germline V gene. The length of the CDR3 is 12 residues. Trimming took 3 bases from V and 5 from J, leaving 8 bases between them. The CDR3 is CASSSSRETQYF. CDR3 DNA sequence: TGTGCCAGCAGCTCCTCCCGGGAGACCCAGTACTTC. Combining the CDR3 with reference TRBV5-8 and TRBJ2-5 gives the whole variable domain EAGVTQSPTHLIKTRGQQATLRCSPISGHTSVYWYQQALGLGLQFLLWYDEGEERNRGNFPPRFSGRQFPNYSSELNVNALELEDSALYLCASSSSRETQYFGPGTRLLVL.

V and J are TRBV7-2 and TRBJ1-1, with 7 nucleotides matching TRBD1. The germline CDR1 and CDR2 sequences are SGHTA and FQGNSA. The CDR3 length is 14 residues. J was trimmed by 1 base and V by 4 bases; bases with no gene match: 3. The CDR3 DNA is TGTGCCAGCAGCTCCCAGGGGGAGAACACTGAAGCTTTCTTT. Its protein product is CASSSQGENTEAFF.

This chain connects TRBV4-1 to TRBJ1-2, with D unresolved. CDR1 and CDR2 from the germline V gene are MGHRA and YSYEKL. This CDR3 region has 13 residues. V lost 0 bases to trimming and J lost 8 bases, with 10 bases between them. CDR3 coding DNA: TGCGCCAGCAGCCAAGATAGGTCGGGAGGCTACACCTTC. Translated, it gives CASSQDRSGGYTF.

The chain combines TRBV27 with TRBJ2-7, with TRBD2 as a possible D gene (6 bases). With 2 bases removed from V and 7 bases from J, the gap between germline ends came to 15 bases. Germline CDR1 reads MNHEY; CDR2 reads SMNVEV (reference sequence). The CDR3 has 14 amino acids. The CDR3 DNA sequence: TGTGCCAGCAGTTTAGGCGGAGGGATAGGGGAGCAGTACTTC. Its translation: CASSLGGGIGEQYF.

This clone has a single count. V is TRBV19 and J is TRBJ1-1; TRBD1 agrees at 9 bases. The CDR3 runs 14 residues. The trim removed 7 bases at V and 2 bases at J, leaving 5 bases unmatched. The germline gives CDR1 LNHDA, CDR2 SQIVND (reference sequence). This chain's CDR3 is CASKTDRGNTEAFF. The CDR3 DNA follows: TGTGCCAGTAAAACGGACAGGGGTAACACTGAAGCTTTCTTT.

The rearrangement joins TRBV30 to TRBJ1-2, with D unresolved. Trimming took 2 bases from V and 4 from J, leaving 14 bases between them. The CDR3 spans 14 residues. CDR1 is GTSNPN and CDR2 is SVGIG in the germline V gene (reference sequence). This CDR3 reads CAWSPGGTGYGYTF. The CDR3 coding sequence is TGTGCCTGGAGTCCAGGAGGTACGGGCTATGGCTACACCTTC.

The gene calls are TRBV28 and TRBJ2-7, with 12 bases lining up with TRBD1. CDR3 length: 15 residues. With V trimmed by 5 bases and J by 4 bases, 6 bases remained unmatched. Germline CDR1 MDHEN, CDR2 SYDVKM. CDR3: CASSPGTGGGYEQYF. CDR3 coding DNA: TGTGCCAGCAGTCCCGGGACAGGGGGCGGTTACGAGCAGTACTTC.

The sample holds a few counts of this clone. This chain links TRBV5-6 with TRBJ2-6; D uncertain. The V end lost 2 bases, the J end lost 1 base, and 10 bases lay between the germline ends. Germline CDR1 is SGHDT and CDR2 is YYEEEE. The CDR3 is 16 residues long. The CDR3 spells CASSLEQSSGANVLTF. CDR3 nucleotides: TGTGCCAGCAGCTTAGAACAGAGTTCTGGGGCCAACGTCCTGACTTTC.

The V and J genes are TRBV5-1 and TRBJ2-5; D remains unclear. Trimming stripped 2 bases from V and 5 bases from J, with 4 bases between. Germline values: CDR1 SGHRS, CDR2 YFSETQ. CDR3 length: 11 amino acids. CDR3 protein: CASSFGETQYF. The CDR3 region has the DNA TGCGCCAGCAGCTTCGGGGAGACCCAGTACTTC.

The chain couples TRBV25-1 to TRBJ2-7; 7 positions agree with TRBD2. Germline loops: CDR1 MGHDK, CDR2 SYGVNS. V gave up 3 bases and J gave up 5 bases; unmatched junction bases: 13. The CDR3 totals 16 residues. This CDR3 reads CASSDRGGGSAHEQYF. CDR3 bases: TGTGCCAGCAGTGACAGAGGTGGCGGGAGCGCCCACGAGCAGTACTTC.

This chain uses TRBV25-1 with TRBJ2-7; TRBD1 is a possible D gene (6 bases). Germline V gene lookup returns CDR1 MGHDK and CDR2 SYGVNS. V was shortened by 3 bases and J by 4 bases, with 10 bases between the two germline ends. The CDR3 is 13 residues long. The CDR3 DNA sequence: TGTGCCAGCAGTGATGACAGGCCATACGAGCAGTACTTC. Translated: CASSDDRPYEQYF.

This sequence joins TRBV30 and TRBJ2-5; possible D gene TRBD1, 6 bases. V dropped 8 bases and J dropped 5 bases, with 18 bases sitting between them. The CDR3 loop spans 13 amino acids. CDR1 and CDR2 (germline): GTSNPN, SVGIG (reference sequence). CDR3: CAGQLGPAETQYF. Written as DNA, the CDR3 is TGTGCCGGACAGTTGGGACCGGCGGAGACCCAGTACTTC.

This rearrangement joins TRBV6-6 to TRBJ2-1; perhaps TRBD2 as D (5 bases). Germline V gene sequence: CDR1 MNHNY, CDR2 SVGAGI (reference sequence). The CDR3 contains 16 residues. With 0 bases removed from V and 5 bases from J, the gap between germline ends came to 14 bases. The CDR3 bases are TGTGCCAGCAGTTACTCCTCGGAGGCTAGCAACAATGAGCAGTTCTTC. Its translation is CASSYSSEASNNEQFF.

The chain couples TRBV13 to TRBJ2-7; TRBD2 aligns across 10 bases. CDR1 is PRHDT and CDR2 is FYEKMQ in the germline V gene (reference sequence). CDR3 length: 16 amino acids. V trimming: 4 bases; J trimming: 2 bases; junction bases outside the gene matches: 8. The DNA of the CDR3 is TGTGCCAGCAGCTCACGAGCGGGAGGGCCCCCCTACGAGCAGTACTTC. Protein product: CASSSRAGGPPYEQYF.

The rearrangement links TRBV28 to TRBJ1-5; 12 bases are a match to TRBD1. Germline V gene sequence: CDR1 MDHEN, CDR2 SYDVKM. The CDR3 is 18 residues long. Losses at the gene ends were 5 bases for V and 0 bases for J; bases not matched to a gene: 8. CDR3 sequence reads: CASSPGQGAPYSNQPQHF. DNA for the CDR3: TGTGCCAGCAGTCCGGGACAGGGGGCCCCTTATAGCAATCAGCCCCAGCATTTT. Together with reference TRBV28 and TRBJ1-5, the CDR3 gives the full variable domain: DVKVTQSSRYLVKRTGEKVFLECVQDMDHENMFWYRQDPGLGLRLIYFSYDVKMKEKGDIPEGYSVSREKKERFSLILESASTNQTSMYLCASSPGQGAPYSNQPQHFGDGTRLSIL.